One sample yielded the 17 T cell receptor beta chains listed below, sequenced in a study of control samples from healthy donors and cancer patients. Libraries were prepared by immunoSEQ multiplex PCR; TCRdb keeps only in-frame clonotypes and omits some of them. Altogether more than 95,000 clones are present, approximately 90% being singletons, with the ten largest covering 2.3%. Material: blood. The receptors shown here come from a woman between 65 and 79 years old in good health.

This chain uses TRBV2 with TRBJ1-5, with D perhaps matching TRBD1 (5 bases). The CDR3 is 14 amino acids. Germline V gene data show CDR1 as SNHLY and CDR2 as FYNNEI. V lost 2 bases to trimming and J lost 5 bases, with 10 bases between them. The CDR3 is CASSESRDYQPQHF. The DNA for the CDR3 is TGTGCCAGCAGTGAATCCAGGGACTATCAGCCCCAGCATTTT.

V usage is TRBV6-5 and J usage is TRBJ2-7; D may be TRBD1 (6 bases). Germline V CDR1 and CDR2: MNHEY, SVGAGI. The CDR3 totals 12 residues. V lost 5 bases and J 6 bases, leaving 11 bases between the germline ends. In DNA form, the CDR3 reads TGTGCCAGCAGTAGAGGGACAAGCGAGCAGTACTTC. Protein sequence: CASSRGTSEQYF.

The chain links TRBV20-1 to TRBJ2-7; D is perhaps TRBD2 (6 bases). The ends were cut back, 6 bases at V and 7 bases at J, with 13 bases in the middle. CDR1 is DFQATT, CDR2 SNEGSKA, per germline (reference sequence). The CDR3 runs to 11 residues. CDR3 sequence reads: CSAQLANEQYF. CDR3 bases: TGCAGTGCCCAACTAGCTAATGAGCAGTACTTC.

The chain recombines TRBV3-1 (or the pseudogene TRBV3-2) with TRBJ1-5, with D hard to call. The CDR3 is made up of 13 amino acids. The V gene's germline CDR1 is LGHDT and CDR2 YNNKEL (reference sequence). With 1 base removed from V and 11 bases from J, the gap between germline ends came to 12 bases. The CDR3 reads CASSQASSTAQHF. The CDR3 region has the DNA TGTGCCAGCAGCCAAGCCTCGAGCACGGCCCAGCATTTT.

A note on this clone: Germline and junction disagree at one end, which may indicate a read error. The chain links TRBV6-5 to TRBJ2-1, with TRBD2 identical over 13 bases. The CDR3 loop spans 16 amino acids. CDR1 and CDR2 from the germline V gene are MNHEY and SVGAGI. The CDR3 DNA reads TGTGCCAGCAGTTATCGGGGACTAGCGGGGAACAATAAGCAGTTCTTC. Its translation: CASSYRGLAGNNKQFF.

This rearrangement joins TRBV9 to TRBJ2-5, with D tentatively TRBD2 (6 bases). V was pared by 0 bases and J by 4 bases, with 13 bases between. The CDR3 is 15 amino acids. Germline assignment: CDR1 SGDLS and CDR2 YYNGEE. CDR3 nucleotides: TGTGCCAGCAGCGTAGAGGGTAGCGGTATAGAGACCCAGTACTTC. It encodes CASSVEGSGIETQYF.

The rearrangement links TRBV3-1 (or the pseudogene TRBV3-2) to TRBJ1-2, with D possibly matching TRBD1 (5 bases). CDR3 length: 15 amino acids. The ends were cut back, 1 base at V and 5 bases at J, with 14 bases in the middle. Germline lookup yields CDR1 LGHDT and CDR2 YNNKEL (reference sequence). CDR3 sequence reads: CASSQGAAQGYGYTF. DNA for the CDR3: TGTGCCAGCAGCCAAGGGGCAGCCCAGGGTTATGGCTACACCTTC.

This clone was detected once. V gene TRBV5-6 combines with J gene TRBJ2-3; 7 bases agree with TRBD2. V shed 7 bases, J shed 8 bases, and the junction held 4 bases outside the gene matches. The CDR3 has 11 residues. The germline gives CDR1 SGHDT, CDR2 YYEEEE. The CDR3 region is CASRTGGTQYF. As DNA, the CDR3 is TGTGCCAGCCGTACGGGGGGTACGCAGTATTTT.

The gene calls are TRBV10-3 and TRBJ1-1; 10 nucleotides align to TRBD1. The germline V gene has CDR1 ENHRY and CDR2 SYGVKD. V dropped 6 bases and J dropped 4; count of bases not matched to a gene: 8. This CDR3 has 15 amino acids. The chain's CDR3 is CAISRDRGGGTEAFF. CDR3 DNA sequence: TGTGCCATCAGCCGGGACAGGGGAGGGGGCACTGAAGCTTTCTTT.

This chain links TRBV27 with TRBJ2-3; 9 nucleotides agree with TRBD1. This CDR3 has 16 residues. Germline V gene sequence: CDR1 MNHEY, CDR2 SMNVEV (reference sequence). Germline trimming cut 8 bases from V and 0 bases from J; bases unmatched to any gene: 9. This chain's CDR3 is CASGTDRGISTDTQYF. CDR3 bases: TGTGCCAGCGGAACGGACAGGGGAATAAGCACAGATACGCAGTATTTT.

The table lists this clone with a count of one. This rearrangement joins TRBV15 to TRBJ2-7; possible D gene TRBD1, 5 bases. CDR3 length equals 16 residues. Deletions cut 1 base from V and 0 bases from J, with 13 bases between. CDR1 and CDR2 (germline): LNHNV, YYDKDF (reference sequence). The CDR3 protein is CATSRGSGSSSYEQYF. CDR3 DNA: TGTGCCACCAGCAGAGGTTCAGGGTCAAGCTCCTACGAGCAGTACTTC.

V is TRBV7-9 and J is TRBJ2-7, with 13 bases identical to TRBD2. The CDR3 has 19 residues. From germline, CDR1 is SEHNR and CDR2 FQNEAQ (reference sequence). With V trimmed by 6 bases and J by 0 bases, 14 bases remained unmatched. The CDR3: CASRPPGLAGRLSSYEQYF. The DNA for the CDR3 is TGTGCCAGCAGACCACCGGGACTAGCGGGACGGTTAAGCTCCTACGAGCAGTACTTC.

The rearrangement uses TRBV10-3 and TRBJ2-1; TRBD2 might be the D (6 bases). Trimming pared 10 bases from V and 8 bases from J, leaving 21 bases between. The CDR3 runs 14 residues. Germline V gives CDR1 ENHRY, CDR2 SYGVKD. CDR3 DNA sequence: TGTGCCAGGATAGTGGGACTCAACGGGGATGAGCAGTTCTTC. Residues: CARIVGLNGDEQFF.

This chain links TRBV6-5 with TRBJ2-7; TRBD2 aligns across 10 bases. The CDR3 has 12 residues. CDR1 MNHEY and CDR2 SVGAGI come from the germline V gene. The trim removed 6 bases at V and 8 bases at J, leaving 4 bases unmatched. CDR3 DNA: TGTGCCAGCAGATCGGGACTAGCGCAGCAGTACTTC. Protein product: CASRSGLAQQYF.

The CDR3 is CSVYKPPGPTDYGYTF. The DNA of the CDR3 is TGCAGCGTTTACAAACCCCCGGGACCGACCGACTATGGCTACACCTTC. The V gene is TRBV29-1, the J gene TRBJ1-2; tentative D call: TRBD1 (5 bases). CDR1 is SQVTM and CDR2 is ANQGSEA in the germline V gene. V lost 5 bases and J 3 bases, leaving 22 bases between the germline ends. The CDR3 runs to 16 residues.

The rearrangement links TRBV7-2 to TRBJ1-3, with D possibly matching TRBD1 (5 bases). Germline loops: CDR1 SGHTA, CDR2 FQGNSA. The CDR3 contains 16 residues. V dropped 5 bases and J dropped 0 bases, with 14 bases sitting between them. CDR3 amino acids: CASSRITGFSGNTIYF. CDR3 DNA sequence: TGTGCCAGCAGCCGGATCACAGGTTTCTCTGGAAACACCATATATTTT.

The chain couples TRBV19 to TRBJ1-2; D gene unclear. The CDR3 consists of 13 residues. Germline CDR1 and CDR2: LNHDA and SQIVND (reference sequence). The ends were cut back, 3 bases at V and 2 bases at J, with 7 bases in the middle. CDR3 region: CASSILQNYGYTF. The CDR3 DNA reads TGTGCCAGTAGTATCCTGCAGAACTATGGCTACACCTTC.